This T cell receptor beta chain was recovered during a study of tumor-infiltrating lymphocytes in localized non-small cell lung cancer. As for the study in general: The cohort mixed smokers and never-smokers, several histologies, and some post-neoadjuvant-chemotherapy samples. Resected tumor was paired with non-adjacent uninvolved lung from the same patient.

CDR1 and CDR2 (germline): MNHNY, SVGAGI (reference sequence). The CDR3 totals 15 residues. Trimming took off 6 bases at V and 2 bases at J, with 16 bases between the two ends. Sequencing used immunoSEQ multiplex PCR; TCRdb keeps in-frame clones, though not all of them. The sample lists 11,000 or so clones; 65% to 90% were seen once. This receptor was identified in a human donor with non-small cell lung cancer. The chain couples TRBV6-6 to TRBJ1-1; D is uncertain. Sequencing was performed on uninvolved lung tissue not adjacent to the tumor. The CDR3 DNA sequence: TGTGCCAGCAGGGAAGGGCGGAGGGTTAACACTGAAGCTTTCTTT. It specifies CASREGRRVNTEAFF.